The entry below describes one TCR beta chain. What it recognizes is unknown. One entry per CDR3 protein results from TCRdb running MiXCR on the 5' RACE reads. There are roughly 44,000 distinct CDR3 sequences in the sample; approximately 31% occur only once, and around 3.9% lies in the top ten. V was shortened by 1 base and J by 0 bases, with 13 bases between the two germline ends. CDR1 is SGDLS and CDR2 is YYNGEE in the germline V gene. The CDR3 is made up of 17 amino acids. Study results and limitations: Tumor Treg TCRs overlapped most with tumor naive CD4+ cells.

This chain joins TRBV9 and TRBJ2-2; D perhaps matches TRBD1 (5 bases). Material for sequencing was memory CD4+ T cells sorted from a lymph node. As for subset: memory CD4+ T cells, CD4+CD45RO+CD25-. This TCR was sampled from a female donor with breast cancer. Here the CDR3 reads CASSVWGSNANTGELFF. DNA for the CDR3: TGTGCCAGCAGCGTATGGGGCAGCAACGCGAACACCGGGGAGCTGTTTTTT.